These T cell receptor beta chains were read from a single sample in a study of blood T cells in healthy people across ages. TCRdb fed the 5' RACE reads into MiXCR, producing one record per CDR3 protein. The repertoire includes 660,000 or so distinct CDR3 sequences, roughly 53% of them detected once, and about two fifths sits in the top ten. Sequenced: blood. These receptors originate from a man aged 60 to 75 in good health. Each CDR3 is given with its conserved first and last residue. D genes are given only for firm matches. Clone size is given for some rows only: seen once, a few or many times, or a class if the clone is expanded.

clone_size | d_call | j_call | v_call | cdr3_nt | cdr3_aa
- | - | TRBJ1-6 | TRBV4-1 | TGCGCCAGCAGCCAAGGACTTAATAATTCACCCCTCCACTTT | CASSQGLNNSPLHF
- | - | TRBJ2-7 | TRBV5-4 | TGTGCCAGCAGCTTGTGGCAGGGGCTCACCTACGAGCAGTACTTC | CASSLWQGLTYEQYF
- | - | TRBJ1-1 | TRBV5-1 | TGCGCCAGCAGCTTGGTCAGCTCCGACACTGAAGCTTTCTTT | CASSLVSSDTEAFF
- | - | TRBJ2-4 | TRBV6-5 | TGTGCCAGCAGTTATAGTATGGCCTGGGGAGCCAAAAACATTCAGTACTTC | CASSYSMAWGAKNIQYF
- | TRBD1 | TRBJ2-7 | TRBV12-3/TRBV12-4 | TGTGCCAGCAGTTCCAGACAGGGGATCGGCTCCTACGAGCAGTACTTC | CASSSRQGIGSYEQYF
- | - | TRBJ1-4 | TRBV10-3 | TGTGCCATCAGTGACAGGGAGCGCGAAAAACTGTTTTTT | CAISDREREKLFF
- | - | TRBJ1-1 | TRBV7-9 | TGTGCCAGCAGTTCGACCGTCGCCCTAATGAACACTGAAGCTTTCTTT | CASSSTVALMNTEAFF
- | - | TRBJ2-1 | TRBV6-6 | TGTGCCAGCAGTTGGGTTTACAATGAGCAGTTCTTC | CASSWVYNEQFF
- | - | TRBJ2-2 | TRBV24-1 | TGTGCCACCAGTGAGACGAGATGTGACCCCATCACCGGGGAGCTGTTTTTT | CATSETRCDPITGELFF
few | TRBD1 | TRBJ1-6 | TRBV28 | TGTGCCAGCAATATTCAGGGGGCAGGCCCACTCCTCCACTTT | CASNIQGAGPLLHF
- | - | TRBJ2-3 | TRBV9 | TGTGCCAGCAGCGTAAATAACAGGGTGGCAGATACGCAGTATTTT | CASSVNNRVADTQYF
few | - | TRBJ1-2 | TRBV4-1 | TGCGCCAGCAGCCAAGGACTAAGGGGGGACTATGGCTACACCTTC | CASSQGLRGDYGYTF
once | TRBD1 | TRBJ2-7 | TRBV29-1 | TGCAGCGGGACCCGGGACAGGGGTGGCGAGCAGTACTTC | CSGTRDRGGEQYF
few | TRBD1 | TRBJ1-2 | TRBV20-1 | TGCAGTGCTGACAGGGGGTCAGACTATGGCTACACCTTC | CSADRGSDYGYTF
few | - | TRBJ2-5 | TRBV7-2 | TGTGCCAGCAGCCGGACTGGACAACTCCAAGAGACCCAGTACTTC | CASSRTGQLQETQYF
- | - | TRBJ1-2 | TRBV28 | TGTGCCAGCATTGAGGCGGGGGAATATGATGGCTACACCTTC | CASIEAGEYDGYTF
- | - | TRBJ2-3 | TRBV7-9 | TGTGCCAGCAGCGGGGGGGCCACCACAGATACGCAGTATTTT | CASSGGATTDTQYF
few | TRBD2 | TRBJ2-7 | TRBV27 | TGTGCCAGCAGTCCCCGACTCACCGGGGGGTACGAGCAGTACTTC | CASSPRLTGGYEQYF
- | - | TRBJ2-1 | TRBV7-2 | TGTGCCAGCAGCGTAGAGGTCAGACGCGAGCAGTTCTTC | CASSVEVRREQFF
- | - | TRBJ2-5 | TRBV5-1 | TGCGCCAGCTCCGATAGCGACGGGGCAGAGACCCAGTACTTC | CASSDSDGAETQYF
- | - | TRBJ1-2 | TRBV10-3 | TGTGCCATCACGTCCAGAGAGGGGACCTATGGCTACACCTTC | CAITSREGTYGYTF
- | - | TRBJ2-1 | TRBV6-6 | TGTGCCAGCAAGGAGGGGGTTGAGATTGAGCAGTTCTTC | CASKEGVEIEQFF
- | - | TRBJ2-3 | TRBV3-1 | TGTGCCAGCAGCCAAGGCCCCCTCGGGACAGATACGCAGTATTTT | CASSQGPLGTDTQYF
- | - | TRBJ2-1 | TRBV20-1 | TGCAGTGCTAGAGGGGCAGCAGGGGGGTACAATGAGCAGTTCTTC | CSARGAAGGYNEQFF
- | - | TRBJ1-1 | TRBV27 | TGTGCCAGCAGTTTAAACCTGAACACTGAAGCTTTCTTT | CASSLNLNTEAFF
few | - | TRBJ2-7 | TRBV20-1 | TGCAGTGCTAGGAGACAGGGGCAGCGGGGGCAAGAGGCTCAGTACTTC | CSARRQGQRGQEAQYF
- | TRBD2 | TRBJ2-3 | TRBV20-1 | TGCAGTGCAGTAGCGGGGGGCGGCACAGATACGCAGTATTTT | CSAVAGGGTDTQYF
once | - | TRBJ2-2 | TRBV7-6 | TGTGCCAGCAGCCTCCGGCTCGTTGGCAGACTAGGGGGCGGGGAGCTGTTTTTT | CASSLRLVGRLGGGELFF
many | - | TRBJ2-7 | TRBV5-1 | TGTGCCAGCAGTTTACAGGGTTACGAGCAGTACTTC | CASSLQGYEQYF
- | - | TRBJ2-1 | TRBV12-3/TRBV12-4 | TGTGCCAGCAGTTCTACAGCTAGGGAATACAATGAGCAGTTCTTC | CASSSTAREYNEQFF
- | TRBD1 | TRBJ1-5 | TRBV19 | TGTGCCAGTACCGGGACAGGGGGCGGTTTTCAGCCCCAGCATTTT | CASTGTGGGFQPQHF
- | - | TRBJ1-4 | TRBV7-7 | TGTGCCAGCAGCCCAGGTGCGGGGAAACTGTTTTTT | CASSPGAGKLFF
- | - | TRBJ2-1 | TRBV20-1 | TGCAGTGCTAGAGGTCTTGGGACCCCCAGGACCTCACAGAATGAGCAGTTCTTC | CSARGLGTPRTSQNEQFF
once | - | TRBJ2-5 | TRBV6-5 | TGTGCCAGCACGGTTCTCCAGACCCAGTACTTC | CASTVLQTQYF
- | TRBD1 | TRBJ1-5 | TRBV2 | TGTGCCAGCAGTAGGGACAGAAATAGCAATCAGCCCCAGCATTTT | CASSRDRNSNQPQHF
once | TRBD1 | TRBJ2-3 | TRBV12-3/TRBV12-4 | TGTGCCAGCATGGCAGGGGGTACAGATACGCAGTATTTT | CASMAGGTDTQYF
few | - | TRBJ2-5 | TRBV9 | TGTGCCAGCAGCCAAGGACTCGGAAGGGAGACCCAGTACTTC | CASSQGLGRETQYF
- | - | TRBJ1-5 | TRBV2 | TGTGCCAGCAGTGAATCGGCCGGGGGAGCGGCACAGCCCCAGCATTTT | CASSESAGGAAQPQHF
once | - | TRBJ2-3 | TRBV3-1 | TGTGCCAGCAGCCAAGAAAGACAAAGGAACACAGGTACGCAGTATTTT | CASSQERQRNTGTQYF
- | - | TRBJ2-5 | TRBV7-2 | TGTGCCAGCAGCTTAGCCAGGGCGGGGACCCAGTACTTC | CASSLARAGTQYF
- | - | TRBJ1-1 | TRBV20-1 | TGCAGTGCTAGACCTCCTGGGGGTTCTGAAGCTTTCTTT | CSARPPGGSEAFF
- | TRBD1 | TRBJ1-1 | TRBV7-2 | TGTGCCAGCAGCGTCGGGACAGCCCGGGCGGCTTTCTTT | CASSVGTARAAFF
- | TRBD1 | TRBJ1-5 | TRBV6-2/TRBV6-3 | TGTGCCAGCAGTCCTCGACAGGGTAGGACCAATCAGCCCCAGCATTTT | CASSPRQGRTNQPQHF
- | TRBD2 | TRBJ2-5 | TRBV2 | TGTGCCAGCAGTGGGCTAGCGGGGGGCAAAGAGACCCAGTACTTC | CASSGLAGGKETQYF
- | - | TRBJ2-1 | TRBV5-1 | TGCGCCAGCAGCTTGGGGGATAGCCACAGTGAGCAGTTCTTC | CASSLGDSHSEQFF
- | - | TRBJ1-1 | TRBV7-9 | TGTGCCAGCAGCTTAGTCGTGGGGGACGAAGCTTTCTTT | CASSLVVGDEAFF
- | - | TRBJ1-2 | TRBV20-1 | TGCAGTGCTAGACCCACCCAGGACCCTAACTATGGCTACACCTTC | CSARPTQDPNYGYTF
- | - | TRBJ2-6 | TRBV5-1 | TGCGCCAGCATGGCGGACAGCCGAACCTCTGGGGCCAACGTCCTGACTTTC | CASMADSRTSGANVLTF
- | - | TRBJ2-5 | TRBV12-3/TRBV12-4 | TGTGCCGGCAGTGTGGAGTACTTC | CAGSVEYF
few | - | TRBJ1-2 | TRBV27 | TGTGCCAGCAGTTTACAGGGAGACATACGAGGTGGCTACACCTTC | CASSLQGDIRGGYTF
few | - | TRBJ2-3 | TRBV29-1 | TGCAGCCTTGGGGCCACAGACGATACGCAGTATTTT | CSLGATDDTQYF